The clone carrying this TCR beta chain was detected a few times. Its antigen is not known. The data belong to a study of blood T cells in healthy people across ages. It was with a sample-barcoded 5' primer and a J-beta primer mix that a second PCR of roughly 7 to 12 cycles was run. Template switching added a 12-random-nucleotide identifier to every cDNA molecule. A single record per CDR3 protein comes from TCRdb applying MiXCR to the 5' RACE reads. The repertoire consists of about 620,000 distinct CDR3 sequences, with roughly 20% occurring once and the leading ten covering 3.5% to 4%. Points from the study as a whole: In these data, TCR beta diversity tracked strongly with naive T cell percentage. Long-lived donors exceeded aged donors in naive CD4+ cells and diversity.

Germline CDR1 and CDR2: SQVTM and ANQGSEA. This CDR3 spans 13 amino acids. The receptor was isolated from a man in his 70s in good health. This chain connects TRBV29-1 to TRBJ2-1; 8 bases are a match to TRBD2. The DNA matches TRBJ2-5 better at its end, which makes the J call doubtful. The source material was blood. CDR3 protein: CSVVPAGEETQYF. CDR3 bases: TGCAGCGTTGTCCCAGCGGGAGAAGAGACCCAGTACTTC.